This T cell receptor beta chain was recorded in a study of cytomegalovirus exposure and HLA in healthy donors. The method was immunoSEQ multiplex PCR; TCRdb's version includes in-frame clones alone and lacks a portion of them. The table lists fewer than 250,000 clones, about 84% of them singletons. Regarding this clone: Its antigen is not identified.

Study-wide results and limits: There were some public TCRs occurring in many donors, but most TCR sequences were rare. A list of roughly 180 TCR beta chains associated with cytomegalovirus was given. CMV antigen specificity was confirmed in vitro for a few CMV-associated chains.

CDR1 GTSNPN and CDR2 SVGIG come from the germline V gene (reference sequence). V lost 0 bases to trimming and J lost 4 bases, with 5 bases between them. The CDR3 sequence is 12 residues long. The sequencing sample was made of PBMCs. The chain joins TRBV30 to TRBJ2-3; D is unclear. The sequence came from a woman between 18 and 29 years old in good health and CMV-seronegative. CDR3 region: CAWSVSPDTQYF. CDR3 bases: TGTGCCTGGAGTGTGAGCCCAGATACGCAGTATTTT.